The TCR beta chain under discussion was sequenced for a study of T cells in Graves' hyperthyroidism and ophthalmopathy. Study conclusions and caveats: Among thyroid clonotypes expanded above 0.001, most also appeared in blood.

The length of the CDR3 is 17 residues. Germline V CDR1 and CDR2: DFQATT, SNEGSKA (reference sequence). V lost 5 bases to trimming and J lost 1 base; unmatched junction nucleotides: 14. Authors of the study amplified TCR beta CDR3 regions from RNA transcripts. During a first-round RT-PCR of the TCR CDR3, the HTBI primer set was used. TCRdb recomputed calls from the multiplex PCR reads with MiXCR, one row per CDR3 protein. Among 690,000 or so distinct CDR3 sequences listed, over 15% were seen once. This clonotype was picked up many times. The antigen is undetermined. The gene calls are TRBV20-1 and TRBJ2-7; 10 bases are a match to TRBD2. Sequenced material: blood. This TCR was sampled from a woman in her forties or fifties with Graves' hyperthyroidism that later progressed to Graves' ophthalmopathy. As DNA, the CDR3 is TGCAGTGCTTGTCCTTCCAGCGGGGGGGCTATGTCCTACGAGCAGTACTTC. Protein product: CSACPSSGGAMSYEQYF.